The sequence of this T cell receptor beta chain was determined in a study of regulatory T cells in long-lasting Graves disease. General study results and limits: Persistent disease preferred TRBV28, TRBJ1-2 and TRBJ2-5.

This CDR3 is built from 17 residues. The germline V gene has CDR1 SNHLY and CDR2 FYNNEI. Both iRepertoire HTBI primers and Arm-PCR of CDR3 regions were used to build the TCR beta libraries. TCRdb used MiXCR to reprocess the multiplex PCR reads, holding one entry per CDR3 protein. Counted here are 350,000 to 550,000 distinct CDR3 sequences, 15% occurring once; the ten biggest clones make up approximately 15%. In regard to this clonotype: Its specificity is not known.

Noted time point: newly diagnosed GD, antithyroid drugs for less than 3 months. The TCR library was prepared using RNA isolated from PBMCs. These records were also assigned to another study, of T cells in Graves' hyperthyroidism and ophthalmopathy. That study reports: Clinical symptoms, serum thyroxine and TRAb, thyroid ultrasound and orbital computed tomography were used for the diagnoses.

The chain joins TRBV2 to TRBJ2-1; 8 positions match TRBD2. The DNA end is more similar to TRBJ2-7, so the J call may be wrong. This sample comprised peripheral blood mononuclear cells (PBMCs), obtained at new diagnosis, from a patient treated with antithyroid drugs. The receptor was derived from a woman aged 30 to 39 with Graves disease. In DNA form, the CDR3 reads TGTGCCAGCAGTGAAAGGGTTAGGCTAGCGGGTTCCAATGAGCAGTACTTC. It is translated as CASSERVRLAGSNEQYF.